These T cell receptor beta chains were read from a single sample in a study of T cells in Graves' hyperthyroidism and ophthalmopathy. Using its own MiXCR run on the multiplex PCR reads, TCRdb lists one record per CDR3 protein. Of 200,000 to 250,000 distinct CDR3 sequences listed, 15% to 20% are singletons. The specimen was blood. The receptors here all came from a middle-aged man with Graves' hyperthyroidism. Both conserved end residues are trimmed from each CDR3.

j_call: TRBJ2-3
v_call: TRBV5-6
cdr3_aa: ASSPSGFTDTQY

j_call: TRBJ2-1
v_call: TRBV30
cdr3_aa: AWSVHRDYEQF

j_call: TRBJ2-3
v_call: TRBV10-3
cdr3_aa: AINFSGGAGDTQY

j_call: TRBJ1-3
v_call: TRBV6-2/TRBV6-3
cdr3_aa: ASSYQGTTGNTIY

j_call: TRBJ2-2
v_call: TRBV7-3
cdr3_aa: ASSLTTAAGAGELF

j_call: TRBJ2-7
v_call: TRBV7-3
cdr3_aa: ASGAETTALSYEQY

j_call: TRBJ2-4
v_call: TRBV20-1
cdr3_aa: SALWGRKNIQY

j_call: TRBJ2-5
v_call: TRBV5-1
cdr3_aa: ASSSSGLAGEETQY

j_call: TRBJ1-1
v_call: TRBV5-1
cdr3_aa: ASSLGAGGTEAF

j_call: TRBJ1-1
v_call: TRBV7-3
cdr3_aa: ASSFRRDTEAF

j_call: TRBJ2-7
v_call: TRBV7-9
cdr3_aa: ASFRAGGSYEQY

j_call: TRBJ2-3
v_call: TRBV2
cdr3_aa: ASSQGGGGSTDTQY

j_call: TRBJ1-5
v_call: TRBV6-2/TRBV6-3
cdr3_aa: ASSYSMRQNNQPQH

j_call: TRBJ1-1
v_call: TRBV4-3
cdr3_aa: ASSLPPNTEAF

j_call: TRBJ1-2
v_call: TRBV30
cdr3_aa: AWSQGHYGYT

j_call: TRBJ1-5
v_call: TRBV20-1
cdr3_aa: SARVPGHSNQPQH

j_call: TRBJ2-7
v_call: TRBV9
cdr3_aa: ASAVGPSSYEQY

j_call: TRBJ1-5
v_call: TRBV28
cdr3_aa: ASSLLGGTNQPQH

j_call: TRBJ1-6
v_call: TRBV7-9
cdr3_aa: ASSSSIRFDRAAPLH

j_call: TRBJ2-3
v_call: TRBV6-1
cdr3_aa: ASRSGGSDTQY

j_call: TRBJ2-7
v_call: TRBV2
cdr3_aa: AIGRGQGSKEQY

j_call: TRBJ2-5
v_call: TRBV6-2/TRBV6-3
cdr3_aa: ASSYHRGSWDQETQY

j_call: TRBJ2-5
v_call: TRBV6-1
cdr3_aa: ASRRDFQETQY

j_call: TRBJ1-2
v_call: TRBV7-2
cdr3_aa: ASSLATGASHGYT

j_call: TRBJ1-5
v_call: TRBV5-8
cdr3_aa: ASSSAGVDHPQH

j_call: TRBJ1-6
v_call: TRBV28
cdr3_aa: ASTPGGGSPLH

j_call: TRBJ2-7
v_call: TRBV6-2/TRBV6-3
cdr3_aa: ASSTPSVRPGNEQY

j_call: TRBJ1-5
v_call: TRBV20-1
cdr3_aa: SARARGGQPQH

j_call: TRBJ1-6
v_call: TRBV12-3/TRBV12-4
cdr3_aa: ASFNGGGNYNSPLH

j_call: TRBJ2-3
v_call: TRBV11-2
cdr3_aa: ASSLPTTDTQY

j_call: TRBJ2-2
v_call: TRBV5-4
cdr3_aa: ASSSKRGENTGELF

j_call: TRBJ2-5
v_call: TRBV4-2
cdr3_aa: ASSFLAEYQETQY

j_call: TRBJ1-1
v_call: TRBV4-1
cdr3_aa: ASSQVGAGNTEAF

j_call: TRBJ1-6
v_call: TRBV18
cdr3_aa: ASSPDSNNSPLH

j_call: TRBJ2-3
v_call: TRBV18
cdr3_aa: ASSPGDTDTQY

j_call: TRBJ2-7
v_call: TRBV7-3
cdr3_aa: ASSEGPGQTYEQY

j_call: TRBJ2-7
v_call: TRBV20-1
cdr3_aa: SARGQGGQGEQY

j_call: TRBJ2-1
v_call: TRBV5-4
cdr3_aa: ATKPTSPTYNEQF

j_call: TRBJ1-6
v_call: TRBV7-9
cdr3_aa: ASGEGTSGESPLH

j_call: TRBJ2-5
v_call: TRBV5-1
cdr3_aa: ASSFQDLQETQY

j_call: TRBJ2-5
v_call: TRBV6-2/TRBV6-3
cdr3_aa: ASSYEGMQETQY

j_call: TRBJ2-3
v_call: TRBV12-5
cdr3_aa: ASGLTRGLAGGRADTQY

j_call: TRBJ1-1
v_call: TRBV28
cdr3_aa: ASSLSRGGGGHTEAF